Below are 4 T cell receptor beta chains sequenced from a single sample in a study of T cell responses to AZD1222 COVID-19 vaccine. Generated by immunoSEQ multiplex PCR, the TCRdb table keeps only in-frame clones and is missing some. The data contain some 100,000 clones, 91% of them singletons. The sequences come from peripheral blood, collected on day 0 of AZD1222 vaccination. These receptors were obtained from an adult in good health.

This clone was picked up one time. This CDR3 reads CASSLSGGTEAFF. In nucleotides, the CDR3 is TGTGCCAGCAGTTTGTCAGGGGGGACTGAAGCTTTCTTT. The chain couples TRBV27 to TRBJ1-1, with TRBD1 matching over 7 bases. Germline CDR1 MNHEY, CDR2 SMNVEV (reference sequence). The trim removed 3 bases at V and 5 bases at J, leaving 3 bases unmatched. CDR3 length: 13 residues.

The chain is built from TRBV7-9 and TRBJ2-3; D not certain. Looked up from germline, CDR1 is SEHNR and CDR2 is FQNEAQ (reference sequence). V dropped 5 bases and J dropped 6 bases, with 12 bases sitting between them. This CDR3 comprises 13 residues. The chain's CDR3 is CASSPLRKDTQYF. CDR3 bases: TGTGCCAGCAGCCCCCTTCGGAAGGATACGCAGTATTTT.

The rearrangement uses TRBV27 and TRBJ2-7; D call uncertain. Trimming removed 2 bases at V and 3 bases at J, with 11 bases between. The CDR3 has 14 amino acids. CDR1 and CDR2 from the germline V gene are MNHEY and SMNVEV (reference sequence). The DNA for the CDR3 is TGTGCCAGCAGTTTACAGGTGTCGAACTACGAGCAGTACTTC. Translated: CASSLQVSNYEQYF.

CDR3 amino acids: CASSISEKLFF. The CDR3, as DNA: TGTGCCAGTAGTATCAGTGAAAAACTGTTTTTT. This sequence joins TRBV19 and TRBJ1-4; D call uncertain. Looked up from germline, CDR1 is LNHDA and CDR2 is SQIVND (reference sequence). The germline V and J ends were trimmed by 3 bases and 7 bases, with 3 bases remaining between them. The CDR3 is 11 residues long.